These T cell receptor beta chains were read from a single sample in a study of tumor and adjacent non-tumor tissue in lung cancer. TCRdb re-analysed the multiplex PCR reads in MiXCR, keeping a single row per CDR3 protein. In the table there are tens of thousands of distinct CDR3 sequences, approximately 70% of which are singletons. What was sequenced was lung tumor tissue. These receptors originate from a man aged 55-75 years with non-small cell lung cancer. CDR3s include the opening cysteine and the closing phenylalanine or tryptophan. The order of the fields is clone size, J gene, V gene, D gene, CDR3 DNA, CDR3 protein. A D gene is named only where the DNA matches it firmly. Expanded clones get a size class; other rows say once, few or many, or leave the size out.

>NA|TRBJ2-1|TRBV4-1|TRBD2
TGCGCCATCAGCCAAGATCACGAGACTAGCATTTACGAGCAGTTCTTC
CAISQDHETSIYEQFF
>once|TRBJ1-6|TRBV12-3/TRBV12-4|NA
TGTGCCAGCAGTCAAGGTGGAAACTATAATTCACTCCTCCACTTT
CASSQGGNYNSLLHF
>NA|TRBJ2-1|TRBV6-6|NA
TGTGCCAGCGGTTATATAGCAAATGAGCAGTTCTTC
CASGYIANEQFF
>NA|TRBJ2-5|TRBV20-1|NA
TGCAGTACCACAAAAGCAGAGGAGGAAGGGACCCAGTACTTC
CSTTKAEEEGTQYF
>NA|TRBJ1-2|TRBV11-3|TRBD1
TGTGCCAGCAGCGGCAACAGGGGAGACTACACCTTC
CASSGNRGDYTF
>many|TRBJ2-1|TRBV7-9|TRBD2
TGTGCCAGCAGCCACTTAGCGGGAGTATTCAATGAGCAGTTCTTC
CASSHLAGVFNEQFF
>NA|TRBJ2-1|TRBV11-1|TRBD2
TGTGCCAACAGCCACGGGACTAGCGGGAGCCATGAGAAGATCTTC
CANSHGTSGSHEKIF
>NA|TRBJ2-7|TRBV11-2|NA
TGTGCCAGCAGCTTAAATTTTCTAGCAGGGCAAAAATGGGGCGTCGAGCAGTACTTC
CASSLNFLAGQKWGVEQYF
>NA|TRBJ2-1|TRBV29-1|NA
TGCAGCGTCGACGAGGGTGGGGATGAGCAGATCTTC
CSVDEGGDEQIF
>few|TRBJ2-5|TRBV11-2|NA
TGTGCCAGCAGCTTAGGGGGGCCGGTCCAAGAGACCCAGTGCTTC
CASSLGGPVQETQCF
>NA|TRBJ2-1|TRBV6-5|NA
TGTGTCAGCAGTTACCAGGGTGGGAATAAGCAGTTCTTC
CVSSYQGGNKQFF
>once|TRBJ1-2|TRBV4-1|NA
TGCGCCAGCAGCCGAGCAAGGGGCGCGGAGGGCTACACCTTC
CASSRARGAEGYTF
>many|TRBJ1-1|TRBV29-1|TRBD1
TGCAGTGCCGGGACAGGGGGCGCGAACACTGAAGCTTTCTTT
CSAGTGGANTEAFF
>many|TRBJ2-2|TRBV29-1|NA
TGCAGCGTTGGTTCTGTTTCGAACACCGGGGAGCTGTTTTTT
CSVGSVSNTGELFF
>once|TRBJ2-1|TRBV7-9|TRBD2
TGTGTCAACAGCTTAGAGTTGGGACTAGCGGCAGGGCGCCGCTACAATGAGCAGTTCTTC
CVNSLELGLAAGRRYNEQFF
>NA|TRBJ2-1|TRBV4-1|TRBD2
TGCGCCGGCAGCCACGTTATGCGGGAGTCCTACAATGAACAGTTCTTC
CAGSHVMRESYNEQFF
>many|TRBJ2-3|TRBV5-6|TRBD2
TGTGCCAGCAGCTTGGAGGAAGCGGGAGGCGCAGATACGCAGTATTTT
CASSLEEAGGADTQYF
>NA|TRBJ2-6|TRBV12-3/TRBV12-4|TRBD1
TGTGCCAGCAGTCAGGACAGGGTTCTCTCGGGCGCCAACGTCCTGACTTTC
CASSQDRVLSGANVLTF
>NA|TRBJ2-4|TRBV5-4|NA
TGTGCCAGCAGCGATGACAGTAAAAACATTCAGTACTTC
CASSDDSKNIQYF
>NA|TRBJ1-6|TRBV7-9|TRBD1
TGTGCCAGCAACAAACCTGGGACAGGCGGCTCACCCCTCCACTTT
CASNKPGTGGSPLHF
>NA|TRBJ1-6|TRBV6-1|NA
TGTGCCAGCAGGGCGGTACAGAACAATTCACCCCTCCACTTT
CASRAVQNNSPLHF
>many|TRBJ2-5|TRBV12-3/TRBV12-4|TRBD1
TGTGCCAGCAGTCCCGGACAGGGGGCGGGAGAGACCCAGTACTTC
CASSPGQGAGETQYF
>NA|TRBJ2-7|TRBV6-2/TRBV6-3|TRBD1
TGTGCCACCAGTTACTCGAACGCCGGGACAGGGAACTACGAGCAGTACTTC
CATSYSNAGTGNYEQYF
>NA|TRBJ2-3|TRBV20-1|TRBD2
TGCAGTGCTAGGGTGACTCAGCGGGGGTCCACAGATACGCAGTATTTT
CSARVTQRGSTDTQYF
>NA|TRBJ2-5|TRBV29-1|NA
TGCAGCGTTGCCGTCGAGACCAAATACTTC
CSVAVETKYF
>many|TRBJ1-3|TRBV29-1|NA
TGCAGCGTTGGACAGTCGGGCGGAAACACCATATATTTT
CSVGQSGGNTIYF
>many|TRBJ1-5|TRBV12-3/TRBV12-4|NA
TGTGCCAGCAGTTCGGGGCAGGAGCCCCAGCATTTT
CASSSGQEPQHF
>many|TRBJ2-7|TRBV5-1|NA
TGCGCCAGCAGCTTGGAGAGGGGCGCCTCCTACGAGCAGTACTTC
CASSLERGASYEQYF
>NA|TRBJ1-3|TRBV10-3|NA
TGTGCCATCATGGCAGGTAGCTCTGCAAACACCATATATTTT
CAIMAGSSANTIYF
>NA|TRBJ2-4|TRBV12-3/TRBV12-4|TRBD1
TGTTCCAGTAGTTCACTCGGGACAGGGGAAGGCATTCAGTACTTC
CSSSSLGTGEGIQYF
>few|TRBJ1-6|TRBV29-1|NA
TGCAGCGTCCTCGAGAGGGTAGATTCACCCCTCCACTTT
CSVLERVDSPLHF
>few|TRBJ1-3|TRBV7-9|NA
TGTGCCAGCAGCTTAGTCGGGGGCATATCTGGAAACACCATATATTTT
CASSLVGGISGNTIYF
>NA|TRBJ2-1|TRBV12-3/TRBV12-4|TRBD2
TGTGCCAGCAGTCGGACTAGCGGGATAAGCTCCTACAATGAGCAGTTCTTC
CASSRTSGISSYNEQFF
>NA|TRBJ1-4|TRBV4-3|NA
TGCGCCAGCAGCCACAGGGGTGAAAAACTGTTTTTT
CASSHRGEKLFF
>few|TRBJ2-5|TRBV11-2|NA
TGTGCCAGCAGCTTAGGAGGGCCTGTCCTAGAGACCCAGTACTTC
CASSLGGPVLETQYF
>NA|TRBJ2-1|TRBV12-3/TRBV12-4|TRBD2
TGTGCCAGCTCCCCGCCGGGGACTAAGGATGAGCAGTTCTTC
CASSPPGTKDEQFF
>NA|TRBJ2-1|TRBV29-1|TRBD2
TGCAGCGTTGAAGTATTTGCGGGAGGGTACAATAAGGAGTTCTTC
CSVEVFAGGYNKEFF